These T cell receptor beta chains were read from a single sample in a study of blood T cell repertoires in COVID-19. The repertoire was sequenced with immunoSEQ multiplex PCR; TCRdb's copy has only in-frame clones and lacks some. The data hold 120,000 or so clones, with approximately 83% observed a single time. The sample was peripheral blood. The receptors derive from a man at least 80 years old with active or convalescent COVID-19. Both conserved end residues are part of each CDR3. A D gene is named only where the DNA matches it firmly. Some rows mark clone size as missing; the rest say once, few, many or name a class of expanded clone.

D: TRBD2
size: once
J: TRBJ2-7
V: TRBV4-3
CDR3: CASSLLAGAEQYF
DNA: TGCGCCAGCAGCCTACTAGCGGGAGCCGAGCAGTACTTC

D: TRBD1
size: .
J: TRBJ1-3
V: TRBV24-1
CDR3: CATSDFRKGAGGNTIYF
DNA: TGTGCCACCAGTGATTTTAGGAAGGGGGCTGGTGGAAACACCATATATTTT

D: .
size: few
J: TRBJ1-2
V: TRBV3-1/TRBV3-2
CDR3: CASSHGDSISPGYTF
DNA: TGTGCCAGCAGCCATGGGGACTCGATCTCCCCTGGCTACACCTTC

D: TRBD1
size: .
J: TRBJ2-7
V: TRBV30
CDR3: CAFRQGRTYEQYF
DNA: TGTGCCTTCAGACAGGGTCGGACCTACGAGCAGTACTTC

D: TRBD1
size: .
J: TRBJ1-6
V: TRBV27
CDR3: CASSLGTGGMGPLHF
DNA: TGTGCCAGCAGCCTCGGGACAGGCGGCATGGGGCCCCTCCACTTT

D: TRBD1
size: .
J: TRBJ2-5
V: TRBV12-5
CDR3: CASGLVPLDRAHQVEDWGTQYF
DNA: TGTGCTAGTGGTTTGGTACCCTTGGACAGGGCCCACCAAGTAGAAGATTGGGGGACCCAGTACTTC

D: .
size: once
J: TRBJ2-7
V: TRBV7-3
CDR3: CASSLMAGLAYEQYF
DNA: TGTGCCAGCAGCTTAATGGCAGGTCTCGCCTACGAGCAGTACTTC

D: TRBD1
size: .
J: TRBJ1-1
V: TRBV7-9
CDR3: CASSRPTGIRNTEAFF
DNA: TGTGCCAGCAGCCGACCGACAGGGATTAGGAACACTGAAGCTTTCTTT

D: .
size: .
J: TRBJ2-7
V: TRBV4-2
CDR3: CASSLGAIGTYEQYF
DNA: TGTGCCAGCAGCCTTGGGGCGATTGGTACGTACGAGCAGTACTTC

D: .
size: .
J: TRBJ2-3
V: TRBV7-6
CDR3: CASSLSRVSGYTDTQYF
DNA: TGTGCCAGCAGCTTATCGCGTGTATCGGGGTACACAGATACGCAGTATTTT

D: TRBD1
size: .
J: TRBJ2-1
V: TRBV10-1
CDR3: CASITGVYEQFF
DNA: TGCGCCAGCATCACAGGGGTGTATGAGCAGTTCTTC

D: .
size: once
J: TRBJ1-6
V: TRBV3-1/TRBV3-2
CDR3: CASSQDKNSPLHF
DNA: TGTGCCAGCAGCCAAGATAAAAATTCACCCCTCCACTTT

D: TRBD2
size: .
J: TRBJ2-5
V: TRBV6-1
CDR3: CASSELASGVVTQYF
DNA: TGTGCCAGCAGTGAGCTCGCTAGCGGGGTGGTGACCCAGTACTTC

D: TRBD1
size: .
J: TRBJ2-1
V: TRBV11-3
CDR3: CASSLGGRGRINEQFF
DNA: TGTGCCAGCAGCTTAGGAGGTAGGGGGCGCATCAATGAGCAGTTCTTC

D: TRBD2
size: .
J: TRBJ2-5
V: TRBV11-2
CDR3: CASSLGGLAGEETQYF
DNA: TGTGCCAGCAGCTTAGGGGGACTAGCGGGGGAAGAGACCCAGTACTTC

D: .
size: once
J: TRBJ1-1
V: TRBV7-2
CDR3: CASSFQWNTEAFF
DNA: TGTGCCAGCAGCTTTCAATGGAACACTGAAGCTTTCTTT

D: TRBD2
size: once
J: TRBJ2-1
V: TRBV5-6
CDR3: CASSSGGRLNEQFF
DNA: TGTGCCAGCAGTAGCGGGGGACGGTTAAATGAGCAGTTCTTC

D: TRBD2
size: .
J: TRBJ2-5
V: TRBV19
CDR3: CASSPGGNQETQYF
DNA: TGTGCCAGTAGCCCCGGGGGGAACCAAGAGACCCAGTACTTC

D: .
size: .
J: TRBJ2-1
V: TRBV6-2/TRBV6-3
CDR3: CASSPTGGHYNEQFF
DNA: TGTGCCAGCAGCCCCACTGGCGGGCACTACAATGAGCAGTTCTTC

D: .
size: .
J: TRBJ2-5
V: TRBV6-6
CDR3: CASSYPPTGLETQYF
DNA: TGTGCCAGCAGTTACCCCCCTACGGGACTAGAGACCCAGTACTTC

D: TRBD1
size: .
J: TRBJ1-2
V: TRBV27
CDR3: CASSPRGTGFNYGYTF
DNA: TGTGCCAGCAGTCCCCGGGGGACAGGATTCAACTATGGCTACACCTTC

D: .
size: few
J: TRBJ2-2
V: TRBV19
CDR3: CASTRAGVNTGELFF
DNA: TGTGCCAGTACACGGGCAGGGGTGAACACCGGGGAGCTGTTTTTT

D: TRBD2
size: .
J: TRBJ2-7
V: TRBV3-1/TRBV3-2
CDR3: CASSQEWGTSGSPYEQYF
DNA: TGTGCCAGCAGCCAAGAATGGGGGACTAGCGGGAGCCCCTACGAGCAGTACTTC

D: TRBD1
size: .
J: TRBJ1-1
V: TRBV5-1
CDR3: CASSLSRGLNTEAFF
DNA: TGCGCCAGCAGCCTTTCCAGGGGGCTGAACACTGAAGCTTTCTTT

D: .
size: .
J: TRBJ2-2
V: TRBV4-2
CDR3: CASSQDRGQAAVGTGELFF
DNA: TGTGCCAGCAGCCAAGACAGAGGGCAGGCCGCCGTCGGGACCGGGGAGCTGTTTTTT

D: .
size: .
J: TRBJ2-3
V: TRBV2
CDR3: CASSFLVPTDTQYF
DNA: TGTGCCAGCAGTTTTCTAGTCCCTACAGATACGCAGTATTTT

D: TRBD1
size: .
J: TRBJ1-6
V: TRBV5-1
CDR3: CASRSGTGNSPLHF
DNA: TGCGCCAGCAGATCCGGGACAGGCAATTCACCCCTCCACTTT

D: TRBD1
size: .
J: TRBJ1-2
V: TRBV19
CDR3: CASSRDRGYYGYTF
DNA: TGTGCCAGTAGTCGGGACAGGGGGTACTATGGCTACACCTTC

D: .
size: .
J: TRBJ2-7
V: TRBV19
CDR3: CASSTSGGYEQYF
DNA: TGTGCCAGTAGTACCTCCGGGGGATACGAGCAGTACTTC

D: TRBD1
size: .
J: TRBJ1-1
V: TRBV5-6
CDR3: CASSLRQGWAEAFF
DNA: TGTGCCAGCAGCCTTCGACAGGGTTGGGCTGAAGCTTTCTTT

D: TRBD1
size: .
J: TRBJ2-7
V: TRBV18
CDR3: CASSPRTGYNYEQYF
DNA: TGTGCCAGCTCACCACGGACAGGCTACAACTACGAGCAGTACTTC

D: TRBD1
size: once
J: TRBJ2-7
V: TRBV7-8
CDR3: CASSLAGATGQGYEQYF
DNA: TGTGCCAGCAGCTTAGCTGGGGCCACGGGACAGGGGTACGAGCAGTACTTC

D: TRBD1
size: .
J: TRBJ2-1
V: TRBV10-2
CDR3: CASSGTGGRNNEQFF
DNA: TGCGCCAGCAGCGGGACAGGGGGCCGTAACAATGAGCAGTTCTTC

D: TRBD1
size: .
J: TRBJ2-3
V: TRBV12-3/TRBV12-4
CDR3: CASSGTVQGTQYF
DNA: TGTGCCAGCAGTGGGACCGTACAGGGGACGCAGTATTTT

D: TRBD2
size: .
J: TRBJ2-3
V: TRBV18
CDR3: CASSLTSGGIDTQYF
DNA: TGTGCCAGCTCACTAACTAGCGGGGGAATAGATACGCAGTATTTT

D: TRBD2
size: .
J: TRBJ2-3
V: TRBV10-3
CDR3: CAISEPSGLAGRGDTQYF
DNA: TGTGCCATCAGTGAGCCCTCCGGACTAGCGGGAAGGGGAGATACGCAGTATTTT

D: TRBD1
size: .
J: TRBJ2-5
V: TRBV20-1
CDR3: CSAGTGETQYF
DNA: TGCAGTGCTGGGACAGGGGAGACCCAGTACTTC

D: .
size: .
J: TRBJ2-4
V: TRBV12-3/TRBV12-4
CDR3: CASSPRGIDIQYF
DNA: TGTGCCAGCAGTCCAAGGGGGATCGACATTCAGTACTTC

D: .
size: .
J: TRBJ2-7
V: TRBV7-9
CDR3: CASSLDYGGEQYF
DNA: TGTGCCAGCAGCTTAGATTACGGGGGCGAGCAGTACTTC

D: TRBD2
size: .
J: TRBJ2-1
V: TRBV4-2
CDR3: CASSQDASGGAGEQFF
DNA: TGTGCCAGCAGCCAAGATGCGAGCGGGGGGGCCGGTGAGCAGTTCTTC

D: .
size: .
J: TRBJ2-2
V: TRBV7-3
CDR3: CASSPRTNTGELFF
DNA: TGTGCCAGCAGCCCCAGAACGAACACCGGGGAGCTGTTTTTT

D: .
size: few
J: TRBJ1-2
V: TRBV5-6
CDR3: CASSWGQHNYGYTF
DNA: TGTGCCAGCAGCTGGGGGCAGCATAACTATGGCTACACCTTC

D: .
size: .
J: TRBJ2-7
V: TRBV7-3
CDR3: CASSRGKHEQYF
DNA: TGTGCCAGCAGCAGAGGTAAGCACGAGCAGTACTTC

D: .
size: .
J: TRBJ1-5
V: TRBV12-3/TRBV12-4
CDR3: CASGQHQPQHF
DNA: TGTGCCAGCGGACAACATCAGCCCCAGCATTTT

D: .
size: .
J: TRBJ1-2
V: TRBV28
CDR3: CASSFGRVDGYTF
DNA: TGTGCCAGCAGTTTTGGCAGGGTTGATGGCTACACCTTC

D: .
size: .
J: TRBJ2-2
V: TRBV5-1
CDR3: CASSLTQSANTGELFF
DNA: TGCGCCAGCAGCCTGACCCAAAGCGCGAACACCGGGGAGCTGTTTTTT

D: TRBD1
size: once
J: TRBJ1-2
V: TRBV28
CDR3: CASGQGPYGYTF
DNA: TGTGCCAGCGGACAGGGGCCCTATGGCTACACCTTC

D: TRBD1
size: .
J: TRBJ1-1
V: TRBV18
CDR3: CASSPRGQGATEAFF
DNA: TGTGCCAGCTCACCACGTGGACAGGGTGCCACTGAAGCTTTCTTT